The 25 T cell receptor beta chains listed next were all sequenced from one sample in a study of blood T cell repertoires in COVID-19. TCRdb keeps only in-frame clones here, not all; method: immunoSEQ multiplex PCR. The sample shows about 160,000 clones, around 85% of them seen only once. The material sequenced was peripheral blood. Every receptor here comes from a human donor with acute or convalescent COVID-19. The donor label of this sample is uncertain.

This rearrangement joins TRBV4-1 to TRBJ2-1; no definite D call. The germline CDR1 and CDR2 sequences are MGHRA and YSYEKL. Trimming shortened V by 0 bases and J by 7 bases, and 7 bases separated the two germline ends. The CDR3 totals 13 residues. The CDR3 here is CASSQEARNEQFF. The CDR3 DNA follows: TGCGCCAGCAGCCAAGAAGCGAGGAATGAGCAGTTCTTC.

The V gene is TRBV21-1, the J gene TRBJ1-1. TRBV21-1 is marked as a pseudogene. This CDR3 spans 13 amino acids. CDR3 region: CATFPSGFTEAFF. Written as DNA, the CDR3 is TGTGCCACCTTCCCGTCGGGTTTCACTGAAGCTTTCTTT.

The rearrangement joins TRBV7-8 to TRBJ2-1; D perhaps matches TRBD2 (6 bases). CDR3 length equals 15 residues. Trimming removed 1 base from V and 7 bases from J, with 14 bases in between. CDR1 is SGHVS and CDR2 is FQNEAQ in the germline V gene. The CDR3 sequence: CASSLGSIGGNEQFF. CDR3 nucleotide sequence: TGTGCCAGCAGCTTAGGCAGTATCGGAGGGAATGAGCAGTTCTTC. Variable domain in full (rest from reference TRBV7-8 and TRBJ2-1): GAGVSQSPRYKVAKRGQDVALRCDPISGHVSLFWYQQALGQGPEFLTYFQNEAQLDKSGLPSDRFFAERPEGSVSTLKIQRTQQEDSAVYLCASSLGSIGGNEQFFGPGTRLTVL.

The chain uses TRBV12-2 and TRBJ1-2; the table gives TRBD1 as D, unverified against the DNA. TRBV12-2 is a recognized pseudogene. The CDR3 length is 15 residues. The CDR3 sequence: CASRLEETGGKGYTF. In DNA form, the CDR3 reads TGTGCAAGTCGCTTAGAGGAGACAGGGGGGAAGGGCTACACCTTC.

The J gene is TRBJ1-1, the V gene TRBV7-6; D not resolved. The germline CDR1 and CDR2 sequences are SGHVS and FNYEAQ. CDR3 size: 15 residues. V was pared by 2 bases and J by 1 base, with 11 bases between. CDR3 in amino acids: CASSLNAGRNTEAFF. The CDR3 DNA sequence: TGTGCCAGCAGCTTAAACGCAGGAAGGAACACTGAAGCTTTCTTT.

The CDR3 DNA reads as TGTGCCAGCAGGCCGGGACAGTCCTCCTACGAGCAGTACTTC. Translated, it gives CASRPGQSSYEQYF. This chain links TRBV28 with TRBJ2-7; 7 bases line up with TRBD1. With V trimmed by 6 bases and J by 0 bases, 5 bases remained unmatched. The CDR3 is 14 residues long. CDR1 MDHEN and CDR2 SYDVKM come from the germline V gene.

The rearrangement joins TRBV7-2 to TRBJ1-1; unclear D gene. The germline V gene encodes CDR1 SGHTA and CDR2 FQGNSA. Trimming took off 1 base at V and 0 bases at J, with 9 bases between the two ends. This CDR3 region has 15 residues. The CDR3 is CASSLVPNLNTEAFF. CDR3 in DNA: TGTGCCAGCAGCTTAGTCCCTAACTTGAACACTGAAGCTTTCTTT.

The rearrangement uses TRBV7-6 and TRBJ1-5; 7 bases fit TRBD1. V lost 1 base, J lost 5 bases, and 2 bases stayed unmatched. Germline V lookup: CDR1 SGHVS, CDR2 FNYEAQ. The CDR3 runs 14 residues. CDR3 loop: CASSLGTGDQPQHF. The CDR3 coding sequence is TGTGCCAGCAGCTTAGGGACAGGCGATCAGCCCCAGCATTTT.

The CDR3 loop is CASSLPSTTNEKLFF. DNA of the CDR3: TGTGCCAGCAGCCTCCCGTCTACAACTAATGAAAAACTGTTTTTT. The rearrangement joins TRBV7-9 to TRBJ1-4; unclear D gene. The germline CDR1 and CDR2 sequences are SEHNR and FQNEAQ (reference sequence). The CDR3 contains 15 residues. V lost 5 bases, J lost 0 bases, and 10 bases lay in between.

The rearrangement links TRBV7-3 to TRBJ1-2, with TRBD1 as a possible D gene (5 bases). V lost 5 bases, J lost 8 bases, and 15 bases lay in between. Germline V CDR1 and CDR2: SGHTA, FQGTGA. The CDR3 sequence is 13 residues long. In DNA, the CDR3 is TGTGCCAGCAGCCCGGACCGGGAGGGGGGCTACACCTTC. Its translation: CASSPDREGGYTF.

The CDR3: CASSLIPGQGGQETQYF. The CDR3 DNA reads as TGTGCCAGCAGCTTGATCCCCGGACAGGGAGGACAAGAGACCCAGTACTTC. The chain has TRBV7-9 and TRBJ2-5, with 8 positions matching TRBD1. Germline V gene lookup returns CDR1 SEHNR and CDR2 FQNEAQ (reference sequence). The CDR3 is 17 residues long. The J segment lost 2 bases and the V segment lost 3 bases, leaving 11 bases of the junction unmatched.

The chain carries TRBV18 and TRBJ1-3, with D perhaps matching TRBD1 (6 bases). V was clipped by 5 bases and J by 0 bases, with 11 bases between them. The CDR3 extends over 15 amino acids. CDR1 KGHSH and CDR2 LQKENI come from the germline V gene. CDR3 region: CASSKDRNSGNTIYF. As DNA, the CDR3 is TGTGCCAGCTCAAAGGACAGAAACTCTGGAAACACCATATATTTT.

The V call is TRBV18, the J call TRBJ2-2, with a tentative D call TRBD2 (5 bases). CDR3 length: 17 residues. Trimming cost V 3 bases and J 2 bases, with 16 bases left between them. The germline V gene encodes CDR1 KGHSH and CDR2 LQKENI. The CDR3 DNA follows: TGTGCCAGCTCACCTCAGAGGGTCCGGCGTAACACCGGGGAGCTGTTTTTT. Translating it yields CASSPQRVRRNTGELFF.

The chain employs TRBV6-5 and TRBJ1-1; 7 bases fit TRBD1. This CDR3 has 13 residues. After removal of 7 bases from V and 1 base from J, the junction contained 3 bases not matched to a gene. CDR1 is MNHEY, CDR2 SVGAGI, per germline. The CDR3 is CASTRTGNTEAFF. DNA for the CDR3: TGTGCCAGCACGCGGACAGGGAACACTGAAGCTTTCTTT.

The chain recombines TRBV5-1 with TRBJ1-6; a weak D match, TRBD1 (5 bases). The V and J ends lost 3 bases and 7 bases respectively, with 14 bases between them. The CDR3 is 15 amino acids. Germline V lookup: CDR1 SGHRS, CDR2 YFSETQ. CDR3 region: CASSWSRVSNSPLHF. In nucleotides, the CDR3 is TGCGCCAGCAGCTGGTCCAGGGTGTCGAATTCACCCCTCCACTTT. The complete variable domain, with remaining parts taken from reference TRBV5-1 and TRBJ1-6, reads KAGVTQTPRYLIKTRGQQVTLSCSPISGHRSVSWYQQTPGQGLQFLFEYFSETQRNKGNFPGRFSGRQFSNSRSEMNVSTLELGDSALYLCASSWSRVSNSPLHFGNGTRLTVT.

CDR3 nucleotides: TGTGCCAGCAGGCGCCGGGGCCAAGAGACCCAGTACTTC. Translated: CASRRRGQETQYF. This chain links TRBV7-8 with TRBJ2-5; D is perhaps TRBD2 (5 bases). The germline gives CDR1 SGHVS, CDR2 FQNEAQ. V lost 6 bases and J lost 1, with 9 bases in between. The length of the CDR3 is 13 residues.

The chain uses TRBV3-1 (or the pseudogene TRBV3-2) and TRBJ2-5; no definite D call. The CDR3 sequence is 16 residues long. CDR1 and CDR2 from the germline V gene are LGHDT and YNNKEL (reference sequence). Trimming removed 1 base from V and 1 base from J, with 13 bases in between. The CDR3 sequence is CASSQGARRFQETQYF. The CDR3 nucleotides are TGTGCCAGCAGCCAAGGGGCCCGACGATTCCAAGAGACCCAGTACTTC.

V usage is TRBV19 and J usage is TRBJ2-3; TRBD1 is a possible D gene (5 bases). With 2 bases removed from V and 4 bases from J, the gap between germline ends came to 7 bases. The germline V gene has CDR1 LNHDA and CDR2 SQIVND (reference sequence). This CDR3 is 13 amino acids long. CDR3 DNA sequence: TGTGCCAGTAGTATACAGGGATCAGATACGCAGTATTTT. Translating gives CASSIQGSDTQYF.

The CDR3, as DNA: TGTGCCAGTACCCCGACAGGGGGCATCTACGAGCAGTACTTC. Its translation is CASTPTGGIYEQYF. The chain carries TRBV19 and TRBJ2-7, with 10 nucleotides matching TRBD1. The J segment lost 3 bases and the V segment lost 7 bases, leaving 6 bases of the junction unmatched. The CDR3 runs to 14 residues. Germline V CDR1 and CDR2: LNHDA, SQIVND (reference sequence).

The chain is built from TRBV2 and TRBJ1-6; maybe TRBD1 (5 bases). The CDR3 contains 15 residues. V lost 7 bases and J lost 7, with 17 bases in between. CDR1 and CDR2 from the germline V gene are SNHLY and FYNNEI. The chain's CDR3 is CASTRGGVGNSPLHF. As DNA, the CDR3 is TGTGCCAGCACCCGGGGGGGGGTAGGAAATTCACCCCTCCACTTT.

The gene calls are TRBV29-1 and TRBJ1-1; D not certain. Germline assignment: CDR1 SQVTM and CDR2 ANQGSEA. V shed 3 bases and J shed 0 bases, with 11 bases lying between them. The CDR3 consists of 14 residues. DNA of the CDR3: TGCAGCGTTGATTGGTCAGATATGAACACTGAAGCTTTCTTT. This gives the protein CSVDWSDMNTEAFF.

This chain links TRBV4-1 with TRBJ2-3; D not resolved. The germline CDR1 and CDR2 sequences are MGHRA and YSYEKL. Trimming left V 1 base short and J 10 bases short, with 9 bases between. The CDR3 contains 12 residues. DNA for the CDR3: TGCGCCAGCAGCCAAGTCGGTCTGGCGCAGTATTTT. This codes for CASSQVGLAQYF.

V is TRBV28 and J is TRBJ2-7, with 14 bases aligning to TRBD2. There are 17 residues in the CDR3. Germline values: CDR1 MDHEN, CDR2 SYDVKM. J lost 0 bases, V lost 5 bases, and 6 bases had no gene match. The CDR3 region has the DNA TGTGCCAGCAGTAGACTAGCGGGGGGGCCGGGCTCCTACGAGCAGTACTTC. It encodes CASSRLAGGPGSYEQYF.

V is TRBV6-5 and J is TRBJ1-4; TRBD1 agrees at 8 bases. This CDR3 contains 13 residues. V trimming: 4 bases; J trimming: 14 bases; junction bases outside the gene matches: 9. Germline V gives CDR1 MNHEY, CDR2 SVGAGI. The CDR3 DNA sequence: TGTGCCAGCAGTTTCGGGGGCCGGGACAGGCTGTTTTTT. This encodes CASSFGGRDRLFF.

This clone showed up just once. This sequence joins TRBV7-3 and TRBJ2-2; 8 nucleotides match TRBD2. Looked up from germline, CDR1 is SGHTA and CDR2 is FQGTGA. The CDR3 is made up of 19 amino acids. Trimming at V came to 3 bases and at J to 0 bases, leaving 12 bases not matched to a gene. In DNA form, the CDR3 reads TGTGCCAGCAGCTTCGGACCGGGGGGGCCCCGAGCGAACACCGGGGAGCTGTTTTTT. Residues: CASSFGPGGPRANTGELFF. Looking up the rest from reference TRBV7-3 and TRBJ2-2 gives the full variable domain: GAGVSQTPSNKVTEKGKYVELRCDPISGHTALYWYRQSLGQGPEFLIYFQGTGAADDSGLPNDRFFAVRPEGSVSTLKIQRTERGDSAVYLCASSFGPGGPRANTGELFFGEGSRLTVL.